The entry that follows covers one T cell receptor beta chain sequence. Its antigen is not known. These data come from a study of T cell repertoires in cytomegalovirus infection. Study-wide points: Clonotype analysis showed dominance of the ex vivo response by HLA-C-restricted CMV-specific TCR beta clonotypes.

One entry per CDR3 protein results from TCRdb running MiXCR on the reads. Found here are roughly 920,000 distinct CDR3 sequences, more than 25% of them singletons; the top ten hold 11% to 15%. The germline V and J ends were trimmed by 3 bases and 2 bases, with 5 bases remaining between them. Germline CDR1 is MGHRA and CDR2 is YSYEKL. The CDR3 is made up of 12 amino acids. The starting material was cultured CD8+ T cells from PBMCs, obtained from culture after CMV antigen stimulation. The chain is built from TRBV4-1 and TRBJ2-7; no clear D. This TCR was sampled from a human donor in good health (CMV status not recorded). Some clones in this sample may be carry-over from other donors' samples. CDR3 in DNA: TGCGCCAGCAGCCACGGCGCCTACGAGCAGTACTTC. Amino acids: CASSHGAYEQYF.